This TCR beta chain was obtained from a study of blood T cell repertoires in COVID-19. Study in general: There were acute and convalescent COVID-19 samples, and they came from the United States, Italy and Spain. Sample material is recorded as cDNA or gDNA derived from T cells, B-cell-depleted T cells, or PBMCs.

Assay: immunoSEQ multiplex PCR; the TCRdb copy retains only in-frame clones and omits some. The sample includes some 200,000 clones, 85% of them seen just once. CDR3 length equals 17 residues. The germline V gene has CDR1 ENHRY and CDR2 SYGVKD. Trimming removed 0 bases from V and 8 bases from J, with 22 bases in between. This chain uses TRBV10-3 with TRBJ1-2; D is ambiguous. Source material: peripheral blood. This receptor was identified in an older woman with acute or convalescent COVID-19. The CDR3 sequence is CAISESEAIHSVEGYTF. The CDR3 DNA is TGTGCCATCAGTGAGTCTGAAGCCATACACAGTGTGGAAGGCTACACCTTC.